Listed here is a single T cell receptor (beta chain). Its antigen is as yet unknown. The entry originates in a study of identical twins. A single record per CDR3 protein comes from TCRdb applying MiXCR to the 5' RACE reads. The table has 250,000 or so distinct CDR3 sequences, approximately 8.3% seen once. The CDR3 covers 15 residues. Germline CDR1 reads SGHRS; CDR2 reads YFSETQ. V was clipped by 0 bases and J by 5 bases, with 12 bases between them. Study results and caveats: Cross-sectional statistical analysis was relied on for the conclusions, without the same donors being followed. Zero-insertion results could be subject to partial confounding by invariant MAIT and iNKT cells. Cord blood's abundant beta clonotypes had fewer insertions, unlike memory repertoires.

Separately, the same data were catalogued under a study of yellow fever vaccine responses in identical twins.

This receptor was identified in a woman in her late teens or twenties in good health. The V call is TRBV5-1, the J call TRBJ2-1; D possibly matches TRBD1 or TRBD2 (7 bases each). Sequences were obtained from CD8+ T cells sorted from blood. CDR3 protein: CASSLVQGGNNEQFF. The CDR3 DNA follows: TGCGCCAGCAGCTTGGTCCAGGGGGGGAACAATGAGCAGTTCTTC.